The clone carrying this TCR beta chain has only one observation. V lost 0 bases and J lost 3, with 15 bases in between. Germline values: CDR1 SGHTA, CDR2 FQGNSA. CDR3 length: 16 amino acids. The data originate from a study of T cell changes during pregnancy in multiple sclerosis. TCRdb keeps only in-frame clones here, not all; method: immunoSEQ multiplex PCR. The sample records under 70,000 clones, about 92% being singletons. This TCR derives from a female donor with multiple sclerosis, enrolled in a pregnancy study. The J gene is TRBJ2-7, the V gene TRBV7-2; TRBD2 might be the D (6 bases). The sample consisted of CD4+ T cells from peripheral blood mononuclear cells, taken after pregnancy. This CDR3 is CASSLARDLGFYEQYF. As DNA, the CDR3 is TGTGCCAGCAGCTTAGCCCGGGACTTGGGTTTCTACGAGCAGTACTTC. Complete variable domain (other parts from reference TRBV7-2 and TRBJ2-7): GAGVSQSPSNKVTEKGKDVELRCDPISGHTALYWYRQSLGQGLEFLIYFQGNSAPDKSGLPSDRFSAERTGGSVSTLTIQRTQQEDSAVYLCASSLARDLGFYEQYFGPGTRLTVT.